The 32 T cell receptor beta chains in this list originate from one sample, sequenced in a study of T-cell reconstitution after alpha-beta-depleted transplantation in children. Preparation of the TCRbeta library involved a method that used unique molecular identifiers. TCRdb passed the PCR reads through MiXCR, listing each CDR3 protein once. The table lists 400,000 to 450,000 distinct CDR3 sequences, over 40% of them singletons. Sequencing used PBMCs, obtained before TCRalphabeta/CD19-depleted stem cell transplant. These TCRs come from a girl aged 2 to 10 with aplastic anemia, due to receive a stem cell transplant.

CDR3 coding DNA: TGTGCCAGCCCCTCGTACACCGGGGAGCTGTTTTTT. Amino acids: CASPSYTGELFF. The chain combines TRBV3-1 with TRBJ2-2; no reliable D call. The V gene's germline CDR1 is LGHDT and CDR2 YNNKEL (reference sequence). CDR3 size: 12 residues. Trimming pared 8 bases from V and 3 bases from J, leaving 7 bases between. The full variable domain, rest sourced from reference TRBV3-1 and TRBJ2-2, is DTAVSQTPKYLVTQMGNDKSIKCEQNLGHDTMYWYKQDSKKFLKIMFSYNNKELIINETVPNRFSPKSPDKAHLNLHINSLELGDSAVYFCASPSYTGELFFGEGSRLTVL.

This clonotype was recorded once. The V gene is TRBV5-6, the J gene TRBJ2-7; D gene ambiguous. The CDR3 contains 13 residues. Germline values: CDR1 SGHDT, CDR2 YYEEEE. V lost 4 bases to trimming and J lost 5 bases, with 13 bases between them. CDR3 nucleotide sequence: TGTGCCAGCAGCGAGATACGGACGGACGAGCAGTACTTC. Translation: CASSEIRTDEQYF.

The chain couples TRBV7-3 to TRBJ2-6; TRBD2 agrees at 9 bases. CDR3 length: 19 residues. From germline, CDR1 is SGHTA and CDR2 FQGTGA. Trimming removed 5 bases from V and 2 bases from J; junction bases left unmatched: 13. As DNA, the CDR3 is TGTGCCAGCAGCCCTCAGTTGGGCGGGGGGGCGACTGGGGCCAACGTCCTGACTTTC. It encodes CASSPQLGGGATGANVLTF.

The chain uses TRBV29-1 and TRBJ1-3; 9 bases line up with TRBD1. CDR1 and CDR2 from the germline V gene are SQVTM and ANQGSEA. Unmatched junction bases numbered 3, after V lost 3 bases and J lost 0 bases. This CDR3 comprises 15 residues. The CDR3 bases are TGCAGCGTTGAGGACAGGGGATTCTCTGGAAACACCATATATTTT. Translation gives CSVEDRGFSGNTIYF. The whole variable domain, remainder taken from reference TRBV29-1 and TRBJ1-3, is SAVISQKPSRDICQRGTSLTIQCQVDSQVTMMFWYRQQPGQSLTLIATANQGSEATYESGFVIDKFPISRPNLTFSTLTVSNMSPEDSSIYLCSVEDRGFSGNTIYFGEGSWLTVV.

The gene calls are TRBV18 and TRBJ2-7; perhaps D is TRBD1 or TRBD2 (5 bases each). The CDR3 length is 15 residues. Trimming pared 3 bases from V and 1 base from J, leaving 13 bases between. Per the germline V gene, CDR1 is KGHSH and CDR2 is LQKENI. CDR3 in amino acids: CASSPAWDPSYEQYF. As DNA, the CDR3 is TGTGCCAGCTCACCCGCCTGGGACCCTTCCTACGAGCAGTACTTC.

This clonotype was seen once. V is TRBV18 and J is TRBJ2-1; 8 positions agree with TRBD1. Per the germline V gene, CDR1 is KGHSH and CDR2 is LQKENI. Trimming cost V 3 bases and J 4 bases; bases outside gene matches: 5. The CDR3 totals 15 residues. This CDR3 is CASSPRTGWYNEQFF. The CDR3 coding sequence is TGTGCCAGCTCACCCAGGACAGGGTGGTACAATGAGCAGTTCTTC.

CDR3 bases: TGTGCCAGCAGTGGTACCGGGACTGATTATCAGCCCCAGCATTTT. This codes for CASSGTGTDYQPQHF. The V call is TRBV7-9, the J call TRBJ1-5, with D maybe TRBD1 (5 bases). Germline V gene sequence: CDR1 SEHNR, CDR2 FQNEAQ (reference sequence). The CDR3 is 15 amino acids. V lost 6 bases, J lost 5 bases, and 17 bases lay in between.

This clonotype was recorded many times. CDR3 sequence (DNA): TGTGCCAGCAGTTTGCGTGGGCCGAACACTGAAGCTTTCTTT. As protein: CASSLRGPNTEAFF. The chain links TRBV12-3 or TRBV12-4 to TRBJ1-1; D not certain. This CDR3 is built from 14 residues. Between the trimmed V and J ends, which lost 3 bases and 1 base, there was a span of 9 bases.

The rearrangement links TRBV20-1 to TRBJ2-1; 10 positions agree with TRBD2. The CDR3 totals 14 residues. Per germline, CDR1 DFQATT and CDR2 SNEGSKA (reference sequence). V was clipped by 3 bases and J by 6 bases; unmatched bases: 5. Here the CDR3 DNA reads TGCAGTGCTAGGAGGCTAGCGGGAGCCAATGAGCAGTTCTTC. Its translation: CSARRLAGANEQFF.

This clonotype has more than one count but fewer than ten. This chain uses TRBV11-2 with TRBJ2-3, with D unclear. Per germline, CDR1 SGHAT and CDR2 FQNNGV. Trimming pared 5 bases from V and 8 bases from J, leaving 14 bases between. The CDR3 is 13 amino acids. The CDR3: CASSPQARSTQYF. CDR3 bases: TGTGCCAGCAGCCCCCAGGCGCGCTCTACGCAGTATTTT.

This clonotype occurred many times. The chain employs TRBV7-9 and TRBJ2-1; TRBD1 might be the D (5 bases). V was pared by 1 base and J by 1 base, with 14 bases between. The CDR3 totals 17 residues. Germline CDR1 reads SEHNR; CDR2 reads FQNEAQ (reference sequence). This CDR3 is CASSLVGLHLSYNEQFF. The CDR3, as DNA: TGTGCCAGCAGCTTAGTGGGGCTTCACCTTTCCTACAATGAGCAGTTCTTC.

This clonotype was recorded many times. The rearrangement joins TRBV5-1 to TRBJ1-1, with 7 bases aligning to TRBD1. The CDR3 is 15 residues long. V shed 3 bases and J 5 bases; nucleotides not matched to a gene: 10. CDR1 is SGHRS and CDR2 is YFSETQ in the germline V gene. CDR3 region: CASSSSQGVGTEAFF. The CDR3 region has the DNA TGCGCCAGCAGCTCCTCCCAGGGGGTCGGGACTGAAGCTTTCTTT.

CDR3 nucleotides: TGTGCCACCAGTGATCCGAACTCGGATGAGCAGTTCTTC. It translates to CATSDPNSDEQFF. The chain combines TRBV24-1 with TRBJ2-1, with D uncertain. There are 13 residues in the CDR3. Germline CDR1 reads KGHDR; CDR2 reads SFDVKD. The V and J ends lost 3 bases and 8 bases respectively, with 10 bases between them.

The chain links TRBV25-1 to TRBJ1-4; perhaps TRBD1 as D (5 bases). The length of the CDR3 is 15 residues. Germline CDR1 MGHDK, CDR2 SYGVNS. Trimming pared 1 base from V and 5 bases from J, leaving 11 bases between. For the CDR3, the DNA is TGTGCCAGCAGTGAATTGGGCCAGGGAAATGAAAAACTGTTTTTT. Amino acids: CASSELGQGNEKLFF. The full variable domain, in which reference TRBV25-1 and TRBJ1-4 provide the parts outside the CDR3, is EADIYQTPRYLVIGTGKKITLECSQTMGHDKMYWYQQDPGMELHLIHYSYGVNSTEKGDLSSESTVSRIRTEHFPLTLESARPSHTSQYLCASSELGQGNEKLFFGSGTQLSVL.

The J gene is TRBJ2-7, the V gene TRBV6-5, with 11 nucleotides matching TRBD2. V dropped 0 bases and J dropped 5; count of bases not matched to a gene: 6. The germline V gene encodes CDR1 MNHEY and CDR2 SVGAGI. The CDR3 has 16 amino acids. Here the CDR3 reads CASSYSMLAGGHEQYF. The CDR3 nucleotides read TGTGCCAGCAGTTACTCGATGCTAGCGGGAGGCCACGAGCAGTACTTC.

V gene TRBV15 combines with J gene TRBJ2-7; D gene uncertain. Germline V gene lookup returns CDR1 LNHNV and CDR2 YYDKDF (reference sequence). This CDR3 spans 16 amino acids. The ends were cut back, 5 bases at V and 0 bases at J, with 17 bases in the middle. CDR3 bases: TGTGCCACCAGCCGGTCCTCTTGGTACGACTCCTACGAGCAGTACTTC. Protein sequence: CATSRSSWYDSYEQYF.

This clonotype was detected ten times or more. For the CDR3, the DNA is TGTGCCAGCAGCCGGGACTTTTCCTACAATGAGCAGTTCTTC. Translation: CASSRDFSYNEQFF. The chain recombines TRBV7-9 with TRBJ2-1, with TRBD2 as a possible D gene (6 bases). The CDR3 totals 14 residues. V lost 5 bases and J lost 1, with 9 bases in between. CDR1 is SEHNR, CDR2 FQNEAQ, per germline (reference sequence). The full variable domain, completed using reference TRBV7-9 and TRBJ2-1, is DTGVSQNPRHKITKRGQNVTFRCDPISEHNRLYWYRQTLGQGPEFLTYFQNEAQLEKSRLLSDRFSAERPKGSFSTLEIQRTEQGDSAMYLCASSRDFSYNEQFFGPGTRLTVL.

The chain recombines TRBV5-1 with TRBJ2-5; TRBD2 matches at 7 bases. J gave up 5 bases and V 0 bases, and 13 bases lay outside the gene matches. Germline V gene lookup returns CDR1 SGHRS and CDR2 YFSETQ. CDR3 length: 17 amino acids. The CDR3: CASSLAKGRGVGETQYF. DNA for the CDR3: TGCGCCAGCAGCTTGGCCAAGGGTCGGGGGGTAGGGGAGACCCAGTACTTC.

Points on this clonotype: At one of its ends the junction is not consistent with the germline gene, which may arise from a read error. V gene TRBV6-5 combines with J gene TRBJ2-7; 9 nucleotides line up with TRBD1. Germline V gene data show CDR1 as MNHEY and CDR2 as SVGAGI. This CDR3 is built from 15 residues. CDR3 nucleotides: TGTGCCAGCAGCTACTTACCGGGACAGGGTTACGAGCAGTACTTC. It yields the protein CASSYLPGQGYEQYF.

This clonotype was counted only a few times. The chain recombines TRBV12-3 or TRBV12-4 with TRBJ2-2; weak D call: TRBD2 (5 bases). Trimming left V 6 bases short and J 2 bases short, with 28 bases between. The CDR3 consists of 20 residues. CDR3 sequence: CASRQRMAGLRRVNTGELFF. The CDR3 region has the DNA TGTGCCAGCAGACAAAGGATGGCGGGTCTGAGACGTGTAAACACCGGGGAGCTGTTTTTT.

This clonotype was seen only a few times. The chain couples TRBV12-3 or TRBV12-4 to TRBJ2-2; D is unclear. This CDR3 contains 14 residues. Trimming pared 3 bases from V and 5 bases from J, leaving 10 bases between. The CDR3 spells CASSLGYPTGELFF. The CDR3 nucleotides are TGTGCCAGCAGTTTGGGGTACCCGACCGGGGAGCTGTTTTTT.

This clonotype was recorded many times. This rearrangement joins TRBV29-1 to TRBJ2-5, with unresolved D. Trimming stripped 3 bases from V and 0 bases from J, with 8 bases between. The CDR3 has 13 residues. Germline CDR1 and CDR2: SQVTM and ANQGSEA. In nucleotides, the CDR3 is TGCAGCGTTGAGGGTCTCTACCAAGAGACCCAGTACTTC. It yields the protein CSVEGLYQETQYF.

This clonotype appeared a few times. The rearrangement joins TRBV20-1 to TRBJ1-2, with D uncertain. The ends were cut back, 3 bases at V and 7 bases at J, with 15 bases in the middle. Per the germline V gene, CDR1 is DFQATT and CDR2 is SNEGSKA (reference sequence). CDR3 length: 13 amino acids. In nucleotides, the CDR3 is TGCAGTGCTAGTCCGCCGAGCCTCCCTGGCTACACCTTC. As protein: CSASPPSLPGYTF.

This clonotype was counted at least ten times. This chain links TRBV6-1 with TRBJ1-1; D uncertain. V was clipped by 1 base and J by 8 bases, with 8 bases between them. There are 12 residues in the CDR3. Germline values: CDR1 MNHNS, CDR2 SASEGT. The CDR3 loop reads CASSEGGREAFF. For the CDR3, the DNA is TGTGCCAGCAGTGAAGGGGGTAGGGAAGCTTTCTTT.

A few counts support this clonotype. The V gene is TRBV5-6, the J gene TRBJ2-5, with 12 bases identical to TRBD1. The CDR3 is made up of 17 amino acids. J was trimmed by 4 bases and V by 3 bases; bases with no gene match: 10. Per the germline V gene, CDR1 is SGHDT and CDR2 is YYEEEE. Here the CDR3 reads CASSSNDGTGGLETQYF. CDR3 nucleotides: TGTGCCAGCAGCTCAAATGACGGGACAGGGGGCTTAGAGACCCAGTACTTC. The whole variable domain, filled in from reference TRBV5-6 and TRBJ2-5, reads DAGVTQSPTHLIKTRGQQVTLRCSPKSGHDTVSWYQQALGQGPQFIFQYYEEEERQRGNFPDRFSGHQFPNYSSELNVNALLLGDSALYLCASSSNDGTGGLETQYFGPGTRLLVL.

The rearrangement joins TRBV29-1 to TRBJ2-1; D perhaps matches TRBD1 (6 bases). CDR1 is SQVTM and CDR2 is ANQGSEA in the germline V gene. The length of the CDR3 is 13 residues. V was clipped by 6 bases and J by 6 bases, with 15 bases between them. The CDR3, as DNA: TGCAGCGTCGTAAGGACAGTGTCCAATGAGCAGTTCTTC. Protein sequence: CSVVRTVSNEQFF.

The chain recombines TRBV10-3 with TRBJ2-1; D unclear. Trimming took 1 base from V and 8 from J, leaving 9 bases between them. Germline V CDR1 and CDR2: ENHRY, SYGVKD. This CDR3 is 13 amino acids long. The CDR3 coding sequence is TGTGCCATCAGTGAGTTGGTGAGAGATGAGCAGTTCTTC. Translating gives CAISELVRDEQFF.

The CDR3 nucleotides are TGCAGTGCTAGAGACAAAGCTACTTACAATGAGCAGTTCTTC. Its protein is CSARDKATYNEQFF. This sequence joins TRBV20-1 and TRBJ2-1; D is unclear. V was trimmed by 0 bases and J by 4 bases, leaving 10 bases between them. This CDR3 has 14 residues. In germline, CDR1 is DFQATT, CDR2 SNEGSKA (reference sequence).

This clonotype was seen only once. CDR3 sequence reads: CASSFRTDSKETQYF. DNA for the CDR3: TGCGCCAGCAGCTTTCGGACAGACTCCAAAGAGACCCAGTACTTC. The chain uses TRBV5-1 and TRBJ2-5, with a possible D match to TRBD1 (6 bases). V gave up 2 bases and J gave up 3 bases, with 14 bases separating them. This CDR3 is built from 15 residues. The germline V gene encodes CDR1 SGHRS and CDR2 YFSETQ. Full variable domain (rest looked up from reference TRBV5-1 and TRBJ2-5): KAGVTQTPRYLIKTRGQQVTLSCSPISGHRSVSWYQQTPGQGLQFLFEYFSETQRNKGNFPGRFSGRQFSNSRSEMNVSTLELGDSALYLCASSFRTDSKETQYFGPGTRLLVL.

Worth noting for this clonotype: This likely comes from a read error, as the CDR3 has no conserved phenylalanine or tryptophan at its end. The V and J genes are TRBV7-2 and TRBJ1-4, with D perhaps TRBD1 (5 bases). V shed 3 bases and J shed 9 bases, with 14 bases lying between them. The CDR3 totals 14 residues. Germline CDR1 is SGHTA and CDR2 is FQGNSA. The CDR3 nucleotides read TGTGCCAGCAGCTTCTCGGGGGGGGAAAAAAAACTGTTTATT. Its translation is CASSFSGGEKKLFI.

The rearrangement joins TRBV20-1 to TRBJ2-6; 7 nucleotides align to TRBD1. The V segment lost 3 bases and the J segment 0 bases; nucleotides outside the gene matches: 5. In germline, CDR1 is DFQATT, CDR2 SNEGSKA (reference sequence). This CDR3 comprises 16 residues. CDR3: CSARTGKGSGANVLTF. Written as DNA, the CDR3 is TGCAGTGCTAGGACAGGGAAAGGCTCTGGGGCCAACGTCCTGACTTTC.

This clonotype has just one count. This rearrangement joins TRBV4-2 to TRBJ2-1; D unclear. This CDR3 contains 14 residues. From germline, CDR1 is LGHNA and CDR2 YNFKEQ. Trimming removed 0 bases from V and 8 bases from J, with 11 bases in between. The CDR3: CASSQEIMAYEQFF. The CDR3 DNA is TGTGCCAGCAGCCAAGAAATCATGGCTTATGAGCAGTTCTTC.